This TCR beta chain was identified during a study of blood T cells in healthy people across ages. Study background: With template switching, about one barcoded beta molecule was captured per two T cells. Study results and caveats: Strong correlation existed between TCR beta diversity and naive T cell percentage.

Then a second PCR, running roughly 7 to 11 cycles, was carried out with a sample-barcoded 5' primer and a J-beta primer mix. Paired-end reads containing CDR3 totaled no fewer than 2.5 million for each sample. TCRdb passed the 5' RACE reads through MiXCR, listing each CDR3 protein once. Of 500,000 to 600,000 distinct CDR3 sequences in the sample, approximately 27% were seen once. The CDR3 spans 15 residues. Trimming removed 0 bases from V and 3 bases from J; junction bases left unmatched: 4. Germline CDR1 is SGHDT and CDR2 is YYEEEE. About this clonotype itself: Its target is not known.

The chain recombines TRBV5-6 with TRBJ2-7; 9 nucleotides line up with TRBD1. The sample comprised blood. The TCR comes from a woman between 65 and 79 years old in good health. The CDR3 spells CASSLAGTGIYEQYF. The CDR3, as DNA: TGTGCCAGCAGCTTGGCCGGGACAGGGATCTACGAGCAGTACTTC.